These 27 T cell receptor beta chains originate from one sample sequenced in a study of blood T cells in healthy people across ages. Alongside a J-beta primer mix, a sample-barcoded 5' primer served in a second PCR lasting about 7 to 11 cycles. TCRdb re-analysed the 5' RACE reads in MiXCR, keeping a single row per CDR3 protein. The table has some 920,000 distinct CDR3 sequences, roughly 51% seen once. Sequencing was done on a sample of blood. Source of these receptors: a woman aged 60-75 years in good health.

A note on this clonotype: The junction departs from the called germline gene at one end, perhaps through a read error. The chain recombines TRBV4-3 with TRBJ2-4, with TRBD1 as a possible D gene (5 bases). This CDR3 comprises 13 residues. The germline V gene has CDR1 LGHNA and CDR2 YSLEER. The DNA of the CDR3 is TGCGCCAGCAGCCAAGATGGACAAAACAGTCAGTACTTC. It specifies CASSQDGQNSQYF.

As for this clonotype: One end of the junction fails to match germline, which may point to a read error. The rearrangement links TRBV4-1 to TRBJ2-5; D remains ambiguous. Germline V gene data show CDR1 as MGHRA and CDR2 as YSYEKL. The CDR3 contains 14 residues. Here the CDR3 DNA reads TGCGCCGGCAGCCAATTTTCTGGGGAAGAGACCCAGTACTTC. Translated: CAGSQFSGEETQYF.

This chain's CDR3 is CASIPAGDYEQYF. DNA of the CDR3: TGTGCCAGCATCCCGGCAGGGGACTACGAGCAGTACTTC. J is TRBJ2-7 and V is TRBV28; D possibly corresponds to TRBD1 (6 bases). V was shortened by 7 bases and J by 3 bases, with 13 bases between the two germline ends. CDR1 is MDHEN, CDR2 SYDVKM, per germline. CDR3 length: 13 amino acids.

This clonotype was observed a handful of times. This sequence joins TRBV20-1 and TRBJ2-5; D gene uncertain. Deletions cut 3 bases from V and 3 bases from J, with 5 bases between. Looked up from germline, CDR1 is DFQATT and CDR2 is SNEGSKA (reference sequence). The CDR3 runs 11 residues. The CDR3 spells CSASLEETQYF. The CDR3 DNA sequence: TGCAGTGCTAGTCTGGAAGAGACCCAGTACTTC.

The sample holds a few counts of this clonotype. The rearrangement joins TRBV7-2 to TRBJ2-5, with 9 bases fitting TRBD2. CDR1 and CDR2 from the germline V gene are SGHTA and FQGNSA. This CDR3 region has 15 residues. The V segment lost 5 bases and the J segment 2 bases; nucleotides outside the gene matches: 6. The CDR3 protein is CASSLIAGVQETQYF. For the CDR3, the DNA is TGTGCCAGCAGCCTGATAGCGGGGGTACAAGAGACCCAGTACTTC.

This clonotype has more than one count but fewer than ten. The V call is TRBV21-1, the J call TRBJ1-1. TRBV21-1 is labeled a pseudogene. The CDR3 has 14 residues. CDR3 protein: CASSKVYGPREAFF. CDR3 coding DNA: TGTGCCAGCAGCAAAGTTTACGGGCCAAGGGAAGCTTTCTTT.

The chain couples TRBV6-5 to TRBJ2-7, with D unclear. CDR1 and CDR2 (germline): MNHEY, SVGAGI. V was cut by 8 bases and J by 9 bases, with 17 bases left in between. The CDR3 loop spans 12 amino acids. The CDR3 region has the DNA TGTGCCAGCCAGGACCCCGCTACGTTGCAGTACTTC. This translates into CASQDPATLQYF.

V usage is TRBV21-1 and J usage is TRBJ2-7; no DNA check was done on the table's D call, TRBD1. TRBV21-1 is labeled a pseudogene. This CDR3 comprises 17 residues. This chain's CDR3 is CASSLGPGQYSEKEQYF. Written as DNA, the CDR3 is TGTGCCAGCAGCCTGGGGCCCGGGCAGTACTCGGAAAAGGAGCAGTACTTC.

The rearrangement uses TRBV7-2 and TRBJ2-3; unclear D gene. The V end was cut by 1 base, the J end by 0 bases, with 8 bases between. Per germline, CDR1 SGHTA and CDR2 FQGNSA. The length of the CDR3 is 15 residues. CDR3 bases: TGTGCCAGCAGCTTAGTCTGGGCTAGCACAGATACGCAGTATTTT. This translates into CASSLVWASTDTQYF.

Of note for this clonotype: A read error may produce the germline difference seen at one junction end. J is TRBJ2-3 and V is TRBV20-1, with 7 bases fitting TRBD2. The CDR3 is made up of 16 amino acids. Germline loops: CDR1 DFQATT, CDR2 SNEGSKA (reference sequence). CDR3 sequence (DNA): TGCTGTGCTGAGGGGTCCGGGCGGGAGCTCCCAGATACGCAGTATTTT. Its translation: CCAEGSGRELPDTQYF.

This clonotype was seen ten or more times. The chain employs TRBV4-3 and TRBJ2-7; D uncertain. The V end lost 1 base, the J end lost 0 bases, and 7 bases lay between the germline ends. Germline V gene lookup returns CDR1 LGHNA and CDR2 YSLEER. This CDR3 has 14 amino acids. The CDR3 region has the DNA TGCGCCAGCAGCCAAGGACAAAACTCCTACGAGCAGTACTTC. Amino acid sequence: CASSQGQNSYEQYF.

The table lists this clonotype with a few counts. The CDR3: CASSPKLTTYGYTF. The CDR3 region has the DNA TGCGCCAGCAGCCCTAAACTGACCACCTATGGCTACACCTTC. V usage is TRBV4-3 and J usage is TRBJ1-2; D gene ambiguous. Germline assignment: CDR1 LGHNA and CDR2 YSLEER. V was pared by 4 bases and J by 4 bases, with 13 bases between. This CDR3 spans 14 amino acids.

The chain uses TRBV18 and TRBJ2-6, with a weak D call TRBD2 (6 bases). Deletions cut 0 bases from V and 4 bases from J, with 10 bases between. Germline loops: CDR1 KGHSH, CDR2 LQKENI. The CDR3 is made up of 16 amino acids. CDR3 nucleotide sequence: TGTGCCAGCTCACCACCGGGGACTCCCGGGGCCAACGTCCTGACTTTC. Its protein is CASSPPGTPGANVLTF. The whole variable domain, remainder taken from reference TRBV18 and TRBJ2-6, is NAGVMQNPRHLVRRRGQEARLRCSPMKGHSHVYWYRQLPEEGLKFMVYLQKENIIDESGMPKERFSAEFPKEGPSILRIQQVVRGDSAAYFCASSPPGTPGANVLTFGAGSRLTVL.

J is TRBJ1-2 and V is TRBV4-2; D is undetermined. The germline V and J ends were trimmed by 1 base and 3 bases, with 6 bases remaining between them. The V gene's germline CDR1 is LGHNA and CDR2 YNFKEQ. The CDR3 contains 13 residues. The DNA of the CDR3 is TGTGCCAGCAGCCAAGGCAGTTACTATGGCTACACCTTC. It codes for CASSQGSYYGYTF.

This chain joins TRBV12-3 or TRBV12-4 and TRBJ2-7; D possibly corresponds to TRBD2 (6 bases). CDR3 length equals 13 residues. V lost 6 bases and J 2 bases, leaving 11 bases between the germline ends. This CDR3 is CASRRGAPYEQYF. The CDR3 DNA sequence: TGTGCCAGCAGGCGGGGAGCCCCCTACGAGCAGTACTTC.

This clonotype was counted a few times. The chain is built from TRBV12-3 or TRBV12-4 and TRBJ2-7; 14 positions agree with TRBD2. The J segment lost 7 bases and the V segment lost 6 bases, leaving 8 bases of the junction unmatched. This CDR3 is built from 15 residues. In DNA, the CDR3 is TGTGCCAGCAGCGGGGGAGGACTAGCGGGAGGTGAGCAGTACTTC. Residues: CASSGGGLAGGEQYF.

The J gene is TRBJ1-6, the V gene TRBV27; D is perhaps TRBD1 (5 bases). Germline V gene sequence: CDR1 MNHEY, CDR2 SMNVEV (reference sequence). V was clipped by 5 bases and J by 9 bases, with 11 bases between them. The length of the CDR3 is 13 residues. The CDR3, as DNA: TGTGCCAGCAGTCGGGACGTTATTTCACCCCTCCACTTT. Amino acid sequence: CASSRDVISPLHF.

The chain couples TRBV4-1 to TRBJ2-7; D unclear. The CDR3 is 13 residues long. Germline-derived CDR1 and CDR2 are MGHRA and YSYEKL. Deletions cut 5 bases from V and 4 bases from J, with 12 bases between. The CDR3 nucleotides are TGCGCCAGCAGCGTTACCCACGGATACGAGCAGTACTTC. This gives the protein CASSVTHGYEQYF.

V usage is TRBV20-1 and J usage is TRBJ2-5; D is uncertain. The CDR3 has 13 residues. Germline V gene data show CDR1 as DFQATT and CDR2 as SNEGSKA (reference sequence). With 2 bases removed from V and 1 base from J, the gap between germline ends came to 8 bases. CDR3 in amino acids: CSARHAVQETQYF. CDR3 DNA sequence: TGCAGTGCTAGACACGCGGTCCAAGAGACCCAGTACTTC.

This clonotype has only one observation. The genes are TRBV21-1 and TRBJ2-3; the table assigns TRBD2, which was not confirmed against the DNA. TRBV21-1 is listed as a pseudogene. The CDR3 loop spans 18 amino acids. This CDR3 is CASSTGTSGRGLTDTQYF. CDR3 in DNA: TGTGCCAGCAGCACTGGGACTAGCGGGAGGGGTTTGACAGATACGCAGTATTTT.

CDR3 coding DNA: TGTGCCACCAGCATAGGGGGAACAGCCTACAATGAGCAGTTCTTC. This gives the protein CATSIGGTAYNEQFF. The chain recombines TRBV24-1 with TRBJ2-1; possibly TRBD1 for D (6 bases). This CDR3 is built from 15 residues. Germline lookup yields CDR1 KGHDR and CDR2 SFDVKD. The V gene lost 7 bases and the J gene lost 2 bases, with 14 bases spanning the gap.

The genes are TRBV13 and TRBJ1-5, with TRBD1 matching 7 bases. CDR3 length: 13 residues. Germline V gene data show CDR1 as PRHDT and CDR2 as FYEKMQ (reference sequence). The V gene end was trimmed by 4 bases and the J gene end by 9 bases; junction bases not matched to a gene: 6. For the CDR3, the DNA is TGTGCCAGCAGCTCGACAGGGAGGGGGCCCCAGCATTTT. Protein sequence: CASSSTGRGPQHF.

This clonotype was detected a few times. V usage is TRBV27 and J usage is TRBJ1-4; 7 bases match TRBD1. From germline, CDR1 is MNHEY and CDR2 SMNVEV (reference sequence). Trimming took 5 bases from V and 7 from J; bases not matched to a gene: 7. The CDR3 covers 14 residues. CDR3 nucleotide sequence: TGTGCCAGCAGTGGCGGGACAGTCGGTGAAAAACTGTTTTTT. Encoded protein: CASSGGTVGEKLFF.

The gene calls are TRBV29-1 and TRBJ1-1; the D is unclear. Trimming removed 7 bases at V and 3 bases at J, with 15 bases between. CDR1 is SQVTM and CDR2 is ANQGSEA in the germline V gene. There are 13 residues in the CDR3. Written as DNA, the CDR3 is TGCAGCGGTGCATACGGTATGGACACTGAAGCTTTCTTT. Protein: CSGAYGMDTEAFF.

The chain joins TRBV6-6 to TRBJ1-4, with D maybe TRBD1 (5 bases). Germline lookup yields CDR1 MNHNY and CDR2 SVGAGI (reference sequence). This CDR3 region has 15 residues. V dropped 6 bases and J dropped 6 bases, with 17 bases sitting between them. In DNA form, the CDR3 reads TGTGCCAGCAGCCCGAAATCTGTAGGGGATGAAAAACTGTTTTTT. It encodes CASSPKSVGDEKLFF.

V gene TRBV3-1 combines with J gene TRBJ2-7, with 8 bases lining up with TRBD1. The CDR3 extends over 15 amino acids. In germline, CDR1 is LGHDT, CDR2 YNNKEL (reference sequence). After removal of 1 base from V and 2 bases from J, the junction contained 4 bases not matched to a gene. The CDR3 sequence: CASSQADRATYEQYF. The CDR3, as DNA: TGTGCCAGCAGCCAAGCGGACAGGGCGACCTACGAGCAGTACTTC.

This clonotype was found a few times. This chain connects TRBV6-1 to TRBJ2-5; the D is unclear. The V end was cut by 6 bases, the J end by 5 bases, with 16 bases between. The CDR3 sequence is 14 residues long. The V gene's germline CDR1 is MNHNS and CDR2 SASEGT. In DNA form, the CDR3 reads TGTGCCAGCAGCGTGGAACTACCTAGGGAGACCCAGTACTTC. The encoded protein is CASSVELPRETQYF.